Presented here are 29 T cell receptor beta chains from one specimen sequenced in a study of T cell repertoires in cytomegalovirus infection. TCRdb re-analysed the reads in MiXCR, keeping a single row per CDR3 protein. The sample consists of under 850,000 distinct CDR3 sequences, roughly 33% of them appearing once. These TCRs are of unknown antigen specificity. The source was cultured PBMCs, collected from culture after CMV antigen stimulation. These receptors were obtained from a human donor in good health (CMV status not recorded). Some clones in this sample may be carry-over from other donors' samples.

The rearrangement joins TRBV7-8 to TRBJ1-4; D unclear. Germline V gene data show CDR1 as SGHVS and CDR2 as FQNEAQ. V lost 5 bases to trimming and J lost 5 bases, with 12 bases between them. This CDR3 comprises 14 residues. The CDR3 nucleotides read TGTGCCAGCAGCGCCCGTAGTCACAATGAAAAACTGTTTTTT. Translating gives CASSARSHNEKLFF.

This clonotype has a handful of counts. The CDR3 sequence is CSARQGDTEAFF. CDR3 bases: TGCAGTGCTAGGCAGGGTGACACTGAAGCTTTCTTT. The chain couples TRBV20-1 to TRBJ1-1, with D perhaps TRBD1 (5 bases). This CDR3 has 12 amino acids. Trimming removed 3 bases from V and 3 bases from J, with 8 bases in between. Germline V gene sequence: CDR1 DFQATT, CDR2 SNEGSKA (reference sequence).

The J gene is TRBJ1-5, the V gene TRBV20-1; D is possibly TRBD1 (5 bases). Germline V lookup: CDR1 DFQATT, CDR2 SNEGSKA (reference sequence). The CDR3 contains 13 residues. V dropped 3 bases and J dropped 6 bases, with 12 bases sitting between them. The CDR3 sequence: CSARGGGSQPQHF. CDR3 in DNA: TGCAGTGCTAGGGGCGGGGGGAGTCAGCCCCAGCATTTT.

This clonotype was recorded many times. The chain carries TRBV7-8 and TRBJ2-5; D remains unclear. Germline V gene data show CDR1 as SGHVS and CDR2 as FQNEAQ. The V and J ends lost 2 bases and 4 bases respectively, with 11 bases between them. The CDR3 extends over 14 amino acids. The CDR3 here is CASSLRFDLETQYF. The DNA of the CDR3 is TGTGCCAGCAGCTTACGGTTTGATCTAGAGACCCAGTACTTC.

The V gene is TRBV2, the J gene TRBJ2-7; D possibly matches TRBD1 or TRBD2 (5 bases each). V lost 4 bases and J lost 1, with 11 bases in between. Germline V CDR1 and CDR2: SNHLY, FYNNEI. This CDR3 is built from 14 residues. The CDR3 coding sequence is TGTGCCAGCAGTGCGGGACGCGGTTCCTACGAGCAGTACTTC. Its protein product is CASSAGRGSYEQYF.

The DNA for the CDR3 is TGTGCCAGCAGTACCTTAGCGGGAGTCACAGATACGCAGTATTTT. This gives the protein CASSTLAGVTDTQYF. This rearrangement joins TRBV6-1 to TRBJ2-3, with TRBD2 matching 9 bases. The junction had 5 bases not matched to a gene; V was cut back by 5 bases and J by 2 bases. CDR1 MNHNS and CDR2 SASEGT come from the germline V gene. The CDR3 covers 15 residues.

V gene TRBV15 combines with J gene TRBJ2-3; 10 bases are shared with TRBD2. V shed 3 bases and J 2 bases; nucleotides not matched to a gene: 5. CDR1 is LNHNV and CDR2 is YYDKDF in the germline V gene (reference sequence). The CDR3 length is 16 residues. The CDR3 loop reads CATSSRTSGFTDTQYF. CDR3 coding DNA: TGTGCCACCAGCAGTCGGACTAGCGGCTTCACAGATACGCAGTATTTT.

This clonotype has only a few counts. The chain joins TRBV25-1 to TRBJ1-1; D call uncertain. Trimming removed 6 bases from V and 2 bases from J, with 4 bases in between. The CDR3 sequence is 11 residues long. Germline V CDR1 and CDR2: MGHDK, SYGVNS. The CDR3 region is CASRDNTEAFF. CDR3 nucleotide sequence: TGTGCCAGCAGGGATAACACTGAAGCTTTCTTT.

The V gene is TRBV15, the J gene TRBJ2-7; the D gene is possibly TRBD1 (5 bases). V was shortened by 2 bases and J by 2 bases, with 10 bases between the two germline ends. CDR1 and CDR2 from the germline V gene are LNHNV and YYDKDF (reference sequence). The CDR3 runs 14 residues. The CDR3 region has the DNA TGTGCCACCAGCAGATCGTGGGGCACCTACGAGCAGTACTTC. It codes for CATSRSWGTYEQYF.

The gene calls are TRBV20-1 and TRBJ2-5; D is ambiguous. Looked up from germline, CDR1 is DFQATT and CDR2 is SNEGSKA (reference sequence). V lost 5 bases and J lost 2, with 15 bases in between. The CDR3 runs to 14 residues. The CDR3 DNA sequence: TGCAGTGCTCGGGTAGACGGTGATCAAGAGACCCAGTACTTC. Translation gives CSARVDGDQETQYF.

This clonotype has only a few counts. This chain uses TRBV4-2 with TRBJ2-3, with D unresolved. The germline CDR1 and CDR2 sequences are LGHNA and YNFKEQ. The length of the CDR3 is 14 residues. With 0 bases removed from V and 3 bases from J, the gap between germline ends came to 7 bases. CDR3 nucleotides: TGTGCCAGCAGCCAAGATTCCGCGACAGATACGCAGTATTTT. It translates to CASSQDSATDTQYF.

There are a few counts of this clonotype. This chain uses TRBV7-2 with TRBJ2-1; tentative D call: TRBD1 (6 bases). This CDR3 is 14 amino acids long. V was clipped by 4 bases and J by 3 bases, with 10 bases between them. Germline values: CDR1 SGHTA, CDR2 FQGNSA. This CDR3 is CASSSSTGYNEQFF. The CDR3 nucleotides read TGTGCCAGCAGCTCATCGACAGGCTACAATGAGCAGTTCTTC. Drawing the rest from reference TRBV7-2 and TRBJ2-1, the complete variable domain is GAGVSQSPSNKVTEKGKDVELRCDPISGHTALYWYRQSLGQGLEFLIYFQGNSAPDKSGLPSDRFSAERTGGSVSTLTIQRTQQEDSAVYLCASSSSTGYNEQFFGPGTRLTVL.

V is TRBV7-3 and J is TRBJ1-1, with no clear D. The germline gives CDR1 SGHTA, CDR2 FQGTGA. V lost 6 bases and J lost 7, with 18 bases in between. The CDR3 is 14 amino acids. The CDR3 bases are TGTGCCAGCAGGGGCCCCGGGAGATACGGTGAAGCTTTCTTT. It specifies CASRGPGRYGEAFF. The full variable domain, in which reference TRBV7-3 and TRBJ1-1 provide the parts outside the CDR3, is GAGVSQTPSNKVTEKGKYVELRCDPISGHTALYWYRQSLGQGPEFLIYFQGTGAADDSGLPNDRFFAVRPEGSVSTLKIQRTERGDSAVYLCASRGPGRYGEAFFGQGTRLTVV.

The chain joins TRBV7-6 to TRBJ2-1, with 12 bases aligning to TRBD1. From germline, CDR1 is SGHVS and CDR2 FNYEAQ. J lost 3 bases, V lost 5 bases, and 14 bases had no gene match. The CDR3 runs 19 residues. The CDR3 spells CASSHRGQGARGRYNEQFF. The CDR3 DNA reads TGTGCCAGCAGCCACAGGGGACAGGGGGCGCGGGGTCGCTACAATGAGCAGTTCTTC.

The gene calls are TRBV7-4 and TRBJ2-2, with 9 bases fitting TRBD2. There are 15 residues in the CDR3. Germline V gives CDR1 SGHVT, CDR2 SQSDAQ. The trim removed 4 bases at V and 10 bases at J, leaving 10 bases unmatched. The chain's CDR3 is CASSSRTSVGVELFF. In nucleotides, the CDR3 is TGTGCCAGCAGCTCCCGGACTAGCGTGGGAGTGGAGCTGTTTTTT.

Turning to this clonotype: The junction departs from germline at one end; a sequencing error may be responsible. CDR3 in amino acids: CSARGKDRLIISPTRAF. For the CDR3, the DNA is TGCAGTGCTAGAGGGAAGGATAGACTCATTATCTCCCCGACGAGGGCCTTC. The chain uses TRBV20-1 and TRBJ2-1, with D possibly TRBD2 on 5 matching bases. This CDR3 has 17 residues. Per germline, CDR1 DFQATT and CDR2 SNEGSKA (reference sequence).

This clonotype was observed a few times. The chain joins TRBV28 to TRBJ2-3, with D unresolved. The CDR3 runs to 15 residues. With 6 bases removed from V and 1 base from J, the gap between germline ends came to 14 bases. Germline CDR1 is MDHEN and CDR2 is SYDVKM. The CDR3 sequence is CASSPGDRGTDTQYF. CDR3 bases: TGTGCCAGCAGCCCGGGTGACCGTGGCACAGATACGCAGTATTTT.

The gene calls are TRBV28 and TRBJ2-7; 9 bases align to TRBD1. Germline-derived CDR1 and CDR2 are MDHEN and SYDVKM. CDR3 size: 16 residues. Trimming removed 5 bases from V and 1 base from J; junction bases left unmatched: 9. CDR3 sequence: CASSLGGQGPSYEQYF. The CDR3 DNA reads TGTGCCAGCAGTCTGGGGGGACAGGGCCCTTCCTACGAGCAGTACTTC.

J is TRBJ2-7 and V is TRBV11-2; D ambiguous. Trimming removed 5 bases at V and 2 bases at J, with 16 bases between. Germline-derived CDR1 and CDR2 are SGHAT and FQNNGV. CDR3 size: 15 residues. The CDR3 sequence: CASSPHGGLAYEQYF. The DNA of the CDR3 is TGTGCCAGCAGCCCACACGGCGGTTTGGCCTACGAGCAGTACTTC.

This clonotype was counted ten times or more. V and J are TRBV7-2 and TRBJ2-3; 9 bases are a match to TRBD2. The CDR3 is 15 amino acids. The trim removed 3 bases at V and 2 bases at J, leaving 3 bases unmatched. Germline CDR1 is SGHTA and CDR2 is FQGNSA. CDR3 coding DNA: TGTGCCAGCAGCTTTGTAGCGGGAGCCACAGATACGCAGTATTTT. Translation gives CASSFVAGATDTQYF.

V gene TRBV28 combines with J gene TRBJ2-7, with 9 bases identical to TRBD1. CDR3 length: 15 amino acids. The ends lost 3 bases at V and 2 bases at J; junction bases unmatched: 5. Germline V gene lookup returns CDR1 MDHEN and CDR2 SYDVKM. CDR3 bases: TGTGCCAGCAGTTTTTGGGGACAGGGAACCTACGAGCAGTACTTC. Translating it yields CASSFWGQGTYEQYF. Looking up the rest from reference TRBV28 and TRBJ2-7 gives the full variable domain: DVKVTQSSRYLVKRTGEKVFLECVQDMDHENMFWYRQDPGLGLRLIYFSYDVKMKEKGDIPEGYSVSREKKERFSLILESASTNQTSMYLCASSFWGQGTYEQYFGPGTRLTVT.

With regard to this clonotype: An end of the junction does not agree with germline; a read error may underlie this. CDR3 sequence reads: CVSSPSQMGTDTQYF. The CDR3 DNA follows: TGTGTCAGCAGCCCTAGCCAGATGGGGACAGATACGCAGTATTTT. This chain uses TRBV7-6 with TRBJ2-3; a possible D gene is TRBD2 (5 bases). The CDR3 consists of 15 residues. Looked up from germline, CDR1 is SGHVS and CDR2 is FNYEAQ.

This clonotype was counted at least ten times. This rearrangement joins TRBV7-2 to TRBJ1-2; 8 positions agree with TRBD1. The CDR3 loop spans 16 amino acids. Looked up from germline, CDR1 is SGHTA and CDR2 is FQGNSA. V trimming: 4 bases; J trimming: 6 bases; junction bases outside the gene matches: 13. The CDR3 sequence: CASSSAGTGRVNGYTF. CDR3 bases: TGTGCCAGCAGCTCAGCCGGGACAGGACGCGTTAATGGCTACACCTTC.

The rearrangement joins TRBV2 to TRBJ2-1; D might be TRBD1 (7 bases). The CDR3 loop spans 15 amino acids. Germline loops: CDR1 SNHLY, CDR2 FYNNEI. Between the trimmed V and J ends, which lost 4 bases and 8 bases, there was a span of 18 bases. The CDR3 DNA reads TGTGCCAGCAGTGGGCAGGGGGGTTTAGTCGATGAGCAGTTCTTC. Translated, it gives CASSGQGGLVDEQFF.

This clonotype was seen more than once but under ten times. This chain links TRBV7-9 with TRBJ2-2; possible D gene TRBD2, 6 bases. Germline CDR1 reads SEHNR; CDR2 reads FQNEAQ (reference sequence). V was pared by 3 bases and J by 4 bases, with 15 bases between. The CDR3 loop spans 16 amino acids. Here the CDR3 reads CASSFQTRTGTGELFF. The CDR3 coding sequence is TGTGCCAGCAGCTTTCAGACTAGAACGGGCACCGGGGAGCTGTTTTTT. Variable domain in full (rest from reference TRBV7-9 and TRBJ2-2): DTGVSQNPRHKITKRGQNVTFRCDPISEHNRLYWYRQTLGQGPEFLTYFQNEAQLEKSRLLSDRFSAERPKGSFSTLEIQRTEQGDSAMYLCASSFQTRTGTGELFFGEGSRLTVL.

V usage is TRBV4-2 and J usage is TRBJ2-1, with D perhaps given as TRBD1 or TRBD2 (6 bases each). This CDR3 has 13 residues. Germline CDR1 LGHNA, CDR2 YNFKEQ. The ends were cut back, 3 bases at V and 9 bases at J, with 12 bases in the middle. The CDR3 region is CASSHPEGGEQFF. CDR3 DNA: TGTGCCAGCAGCCACCCCGAGGGGGGTGAGCAGTTCTTC.

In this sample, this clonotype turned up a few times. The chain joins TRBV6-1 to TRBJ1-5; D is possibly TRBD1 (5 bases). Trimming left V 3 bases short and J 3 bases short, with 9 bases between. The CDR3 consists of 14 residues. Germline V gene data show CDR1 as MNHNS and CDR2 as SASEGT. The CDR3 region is CASSEWGYNQPQHF. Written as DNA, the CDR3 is TGTGCCAGCAGTGAGTGGGGGTACAATCAGCCCCAGCATTTT.

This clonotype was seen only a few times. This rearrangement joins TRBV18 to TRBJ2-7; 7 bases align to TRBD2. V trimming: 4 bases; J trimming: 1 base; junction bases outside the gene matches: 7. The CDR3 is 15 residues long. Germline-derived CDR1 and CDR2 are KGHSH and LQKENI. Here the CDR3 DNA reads TGTGCCAGCTCACAATTTGACGGGGGGTCCTACGAGCAGTACTTC. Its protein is CASSQFDGGSYEQYF.

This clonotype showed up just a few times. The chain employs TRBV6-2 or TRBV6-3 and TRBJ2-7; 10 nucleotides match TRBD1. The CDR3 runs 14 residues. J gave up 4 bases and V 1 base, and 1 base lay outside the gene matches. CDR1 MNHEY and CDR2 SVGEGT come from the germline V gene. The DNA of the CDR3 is TGTGCCAGCAGTTACTGGGACAGGGGTTACGAGCAGTACTTC. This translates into CASSYWDRGYEQYF.